The T cell receptor (beta chain) under discussion was sequenced for a study of cytomegalovirus exposure and HLA in healthy donors. On the study more broadly: Among about 179 million T cells, an earlier analysis found about 110 million unique TCR beta sequences. HLA-typed donors were the source of about 85 million unique TCRs, which an early data release held.

Regarding this clone: Antigen specificity is unknown.

PCR primers comprised 60 Vbeta and 13 Jbeta primers. Generated by immunoSEQ multiplex PCR, the TCRdb table keeps only in-frame clones and is missing some. The sample lists some 240,000 clones, approximately 78% seen once, with around 4% in the top ten. Donors counted as nominally healthy when sampled, yet unrecorded immune exposures were likely. Study results and limitations: Diagnosis of cytomegalovirus status made by the classifier reportedly showed high specificity and sensitivity.

The source is a male donor in good health and CMV-seronegative. Sequenced material: PBMCs.

The CDR3 bases are TGTGCCAGCAGTTTAGAGTCACAGGGCGGTGGCTACACCTTC. It encodes CASSLESQGGGYTF. The genes are TRBV27 and TRBJ1-2; a possible D gene is TRBD1 (6 bases). The V gene lost 2 bases and the J gene lost 7 bases, with 14 bases spanning the gap. CDR1 MNHEY and CDR2 SMNVEV come from the germline V gene (reference sequence). The CDR3 length is 14 residues.